Following are 25 T cell receptor beta chains from one sample sequenced in a study of molecular identifiers for immune sequencing clone quantification. Each CDR3 protein is one row after TCRdb ran MiXCR on the PCR reads. The sample lists 490,000 or so distinct CDR3 sequences; 20% to 25% were seen once. Sequencing was carried out using naive CD8+ T cells from blood, with Jurkat cell RNA spiked in. Described subset: FACS-sorted CD8+CD4-CCR7+CD45RA+ naive T cells. The receptor set was obtained from a human donor in good health. Some libraries in this study had Jurkat cell RNA spiked in.

There are a few counts of this clonotype. The genes are TRBV6-1 and TRBJ1-2; tentative D call: TRBD1 (6 bases). Germline lookup yields CDR1 MNHNS and CDR2 SASEGT. V lost 10 bases, J lost 7 bases, and 16 bases lay in between. The CDR3 length is 12 residues. DNA for the CDR3: TGTGCCACCATGGAGGGGGGTCTTGGCTACACCTTC. It is translated as CATMEGGLGYTF.

This clonotype was counted ten times or more. The chain links TRBV7-9 to TRBJ2-3; D remains unclear. CDR1 is SEHNR and CDR2 is FQNEAQ in the germline V gene (reference sequence). The CDR3 contains 12 residues. V was trimmed by 5 bases and J by 6 bases, leaving 9 bases between them. The CDR3 DNA is TGTGCCAGCAGCCCTAACCCGGATACGCAGTATTTT. Translation gives CASSPNPDTQYF.

With regard to this clonotype: A read error may explain this, as a much larger clone is one base away. V gene TRBV27 combines with J gene TRBJ2-5, with TRBD2 identical over 11 bases. The germline V gene has CDR1 MNHEY and CDR2 SMNVEV (reference sequence). CDR3 length: 17 amino acids. The CDR3 reads CAGSLSPGLAGQETQYF. The CDR3 DNA reads TGTGCCGGCAGTTTATCCCCCGGACTAGCGGGTCAAGAGACCCAGTACTTC.

This clonotype was counted a few times. The CDR3 sequence is CASRRGQGPQETQYF. Here the CDR3 DNA reads TGTGCCAGCAGGAGGGGACAGGGACCGCAAGAGACCCAGTACTTC. The V call is TRBV12-3 or TRBV12-4, the J call TRBJ2-5, with TRBD1 matching over 9 bases. Trimming cost V 6 bases and J 2 bases; bases outside gene matches: 7. The CDR3 is made up of 15 amino acids.

The chain employs TRBV6-5 and TRBJ2-1, with 8 positions matching TRBD1. Unmatched junction bases numbered 13, after V lost 6 bases and J lost 9 bases. CDR1 is MNHEY and CDR2 is SVGAGI in the germline V gene. This CDR3 has 15 residues. The CDR3 bases are TGTGCCAGCAGCCCCATTACAGGGGGTTCGAGTGAGCAGTTCTTC. As protein: CASSPITGGSSEQFF.

This clonotype was recorded at least ten times. This chain links TRBV4-1 with TRBJ1-5; D unresolved. Per the germline V gene, CDR1 is MGHRA and CDR2 is YSYEKL. CDR3 length equals 14 residues. V was pared by 0 bases and J by 9 bases, with 12 bases between. CDR3 residues: CASSQELDIGPQHF. The CDR3 DNA sequence: TGCGCCAGCAGCCAAGAGTTGGATATCGGGCCCCAGCATTTT.

The V and J genes are TRBV7-9 and TRBJ1-6; tentative D call: TRBD1 (5 bases). The CDR3 totals 13 residues. Trimming removed 0 bases at V and 8 bases at J, with 5 bases between. Germline CDR1 is SEHNR and CDR2 is FQNEAQ (reference sequence). The CDR3 DNA is TGTGCCAGCAGCTTAGCGGGGGATTCACCCCTCCACTTT. Translating gives CASSLAGDSPLHF.

The chain links TRBV30 to TRBJ1-2; no clear D. With 0 bases removed from V and 8 bases from J, the gap between germline ends came to 13 bases. Germline lookup yields CDR1 GTSNPN and CDR2 SVGIG (reference sequence). This CDR3 has 13 residues. The CDR3, as DNA: TGTGCCTGGAGTGTCGAGTGGGCTAGAGGCTACACCTTC. Encoded protein: CAWSVEWARGYTF. Based on the CDR3 plus reference TRBV30 and TRBJ1-2, the full variable domain is SQTIHQWPATLVQPVGSPLSLECTVEGTSNPNLYWYRQAAGRGLQLLFYSVGIGQISSEVPQNLSASRPQDRQFILSSKKLLLSDSGFYLCAWSVEWARGYTFGSGTRLTVV.

With respect to this clonotype: A much larger clonotype is one base distant, so this may be a read error. The CDR3 does not end in the conserved phenylalanine or tryptophan, so this is likely a read error. The genes are TRBV6-5 and TRBJ2-7, with TRBD2 matching over 10 bases. V dropped 4 bases and J dropped 3; count of bases not matched to a gene: 6. This CDR3 spans 15 amino acids. In germline, CDR1 is MNHEY, CDR2 SVGAGI. DNA for the CDR3: TGTGCCAGCAGTTTGATAGCGGGGGGACTCTACGAGCAGTACCTC. Its translation is CASSLIAGGLYEQYL.

This clonotype was counted at least ten times. The chain employs TRBV7-9 and TRBJ2-3; TRBD1 matches at 9 bases. V trimming: 7 bases; J trimming: 3 bases; junction bases outside the gene matches: 11. The CDR3 loop spans 16 amino acids. Germline CDR1 reads SEHNR; CDR2 reads FQNEAQ (reference sequence). Here the CDR3 reads CASTPRSGQGTDTQYF. CDR3 nucleotide sequence: TGTGCCAGCACCCCGCGGTCGGGACAGGGTACAGATACGCAGTATTTT. The full variable domain, completed using reference TRBV7-9 and TRBJ2-3, is DTGVSQNPRHKITKRGQNVTFRCDPISEHNRLYWYRQTLGQGPEFLTYFQNEAQLEKSRLLSDRFSAERPKGSFSTLEIQRTEQGDSAMYLCASTPRSGQGTDTQYFGPGTRLTVL.

Of note for this clonotype: This likely comes from a read error, as the CDR3 has no conserved phenylalanine or tryptophan at its end. The limits of the CDR3 on the DNA are not certain, so only TCRdb's listed CDR3 is given. This CDR3 reads CASGPPGQAIYFNYGYAC. The chain links TRBV12-5 to TRBJ1-2; the table's D call, TRBD1, was not checked against the DNA. Germline values: CDR1 LGHNT, CDR2 FRNRAP. The CDR3 has 18 residues if both end residues are counted.

The rearrangement links TRBV7-9 to TRBJ2-3, with a possible D match to TRBD2 (6 bases). Trimming removed 4 bases at V and 0 bases at J, with 14 bases between. Looked up from germline, CDR1 is SEHNR and CDR2 is FQNEAQ (reference sequence). The CDR3 has 16 residues. The CDR3 reads CASSSSGLSSTDTQYF. The CDR3 DNA sequence: TGTGCCAGCAGCTCGTCGGGACTTTCTAGCACAGATACGCAGTATTTT.

With regard to this clonotype: A read error may explain this, as a much larger clone is one base away. The rearrangement joins TRBV12-3 or TRBV12-4 to TRBJ2-5; TRBD1 might be the D (6 bases). The CDR3 is made up of 14 amino acids. Here the CDR3 DNA reads TGTGCCAGCAGTATCGGACAGAGGGAAGAGACCCAGTGCTTC. Translated, it gives CASSIGQREETQCF.

Comments on this clonotype: A much larger clone lies a single base off, so this may be a read error. V and J are TRBV7-9 and TRBJ2-7, with D tentatively TRBD1 (5 bases). This CDR3 region has 13 residues. Germline V gene sequence: CDR1 SEHNR, CDR2 FQNEAQ (reference sequence). The CDR3 here is CTSSLWQGHEQYF. The CDR3 bases are TGTACCAGCAGCTTATGGCAGGGCCACGAGCAGTACTTC.

The rearrangement links TRBV19 to TRBJ2-3; D is ambiguous. The germline V and J ends were trimmed by 0 bases and 2 bases, with 15 bases remaining between them. The CDR3 runs 17 residues. Germline-derived CDR1 and CDR2 are LNHDA and SQIVND (reference sequence). The CDR3 here is CASSIDPVLMNTDTQYF. The CDR3 DNA reads as TGTGCCAGTAGTATAGACCCTGTTTTAATGAACACAGATACGCAGTATTTT.

There are many counts of this clonotype. The chain joins TRBV7-2 to TRBJ2-7, with a possible D match to TRBD2 (5 bases). Germline CDR1 and CDR2: SGHTA and FQGNSA. CDR3 length: 15 amino acids. Trimming took 1 base from V and 2 from J, leaving 12 bases between them. CDR3 in DNA: TGTGCCAGCAGCTTAGTGGTTGAGGGCCCCTACGAGCAGTACTTC. Translation: CASSLVVEGPYEQYF.

This clonotype appeared a few times. The chain employs TRBV20-1 and TRBJ2-2; D gene ambiguous. CDR3 size: 14 residues. Trimming took off 3 bases at V and 1 base at J, with 9 bases between the two ends. Per germline, CDR1 DFQATT and CDR2 SNEGSKA (reference sequence). DNA of the CDR3: TGCAGTGCTAGCGTCCTCGGGAACACCGGGGAGCTGTTTTTT. Its translation: CSASVLGNTGELFF.

This clonotype occurred a few times. The genes are TRBV12-3 or TRBV12-4 and TRBJ2-3; possible D gene TRBD2, 6 bases. Trimming shortened V by 3 bases and J by 2 bases, and 12 bases separated the two germline ends. The CDR3 runs 15 residues. CDR3 sequence (DNA): TGTGCCAGCAGTTTCTTTGGGAGGATCACAGATACGCAGTATTTT. This encodes CASSFFGRITDTQYF.

This clonotype occurred a few times. The J gene is TRBJ2-2, the V gene TRBV14; 8 bases match TRBD1. V dropped 0 bases and J dropped 9; count of bases not matched to a gene: 9. Germline values: CDR1 SGHDN, CDR2 FVKESK. There are 16 residues in the CDR3. CDR3 sequence: CASSQETGATPRELFF. The CDR3 coding sequence is TGTGCCAGCAGCCAAGAGACAGGGGCTACGCCCAGGGAGCTGTTTTTT.

The sample holds many counts of this clonotype. This chain links TRBV18 with TRBJ2-5; the D is unclear. Germline V gene sequence: CDR1 KGHSH, CDR2 LQKENI. Trimming stripped 3 bases from V and 1 base from J, with 18 bases between. The CDR3 spans 17 residues. The DNA of the CDR3 is TGTGCCAGCTCACCCGACGTTCTACTCAGTTCCCAAGAGACCCAGTACTTC. As protein: CASSPDVLLSSQETQYF.

This chain uses TRBV29-1 with TRBJ2-7; tentatively, D is TRBD1 (6 bases). CDR1 and CDR2 (germline): SQVTM, ANQGSEA. The CDR3 spans 15 residues. V was shortened by 0 bases and J by 2 bases, with 14 bases between the two germline ends. This chain's CDR3 is CSVEDHGQSTYEQYF. DNA of the CDR3: TGCAGCGTTGAAGATCATGGACAGAGCACCTACGAGCAGTACTTC.

There are a few counts of this clonotype. V gene TRBV20-1 combines with J gene TRBJ1-3; D is ambiguous. The CDR3 extends over 14 amino acids. V was shortened by 0 bases and J by 1 base, with 7 bases between the two germline ends. Germline-derived CDR1 and CDR2 are DFQATT and SNEGSKA (reference sequence). For the CDR3, the DNA is TGCAGTGCTAGAGAGGAGGAATCTGGAAACACCATATATTTT. It translates to CSAREEESGNTIYF.

This clonotype came up many times. This chain connects TRBV27 to TRBJ2-3; D gene ambiguous. Trimming took off 4 bases at V and 5 bases at J, with 10 bases between the two ends. Germline-derived CDR1 and CDR2 are MNHEY and SMNVEV (reference sequence). CDR3 size: 13 residues. CDR3 region: CASSSLKLDTQYF. CDR3 sequence (DNA): TGTGCCAGCAGTTCTCTCAAATTAGATACGCAGTATTTT.

The chain joins TRBV9 to TRBJ1-1; no definite D call. Germline lookup yields CDR1 SGDLS and CDR2 YYNGEE. This CDR3 is 14 amino acids long. The germline V and J ends were trimmed by 0 bases and 4 bases, with 10 bases remaining between them. CDR3 in amino acids: CASSVGTLSTEAFF. The CDR3 region has the DNA TGTGCCAGCAGCGTAGGGACCCTGAGCACTGAAGCTTTCTTT.

This clonotype was seen at least ten times. V and J are TRBV20-1 and TRBJ1-1; unclear D gene. V lost 0 bases and J 10 bases, leaving 15 bases between the germline ends. From germline, CDR1 is DFQATT and CDR2 SNEGSKA (reference sequence). The CDR3 extends over 13 amino acids. The CDR3 region is CSARDRLNALAFF. In nucleotides, the CDR3 is TGCAGTGCTAGAGATCGGCTCAACGCGTTAGCTTTCTTT.